The sequence of this TCR beta chain was determined in a study of cytomegalovirus exposure and HLA in healthy donors. V gave up 6 bases and J gave up 0 bases, with 12 bases separating them. This CDR3 region has 16 residues. Germline V gives CDR1 MDHEN, CDR2 SYDVKM. Both 60 Vbeta primers and 13 Jbeta primers went into the PCR. Assay used: immunoSEQ multiplex PCR; TCRdb lists only in-frame clones, some missing. The table shows more than 95,000 clones, with more than 60% occurring only once. This TCR came from a woman aged 40 to 49 in good health and CMV-seropositive. The sample was PBMCs. The chain links TRBV28 to TRBJ1-6; TRBD1 is a possible D gene (6 bases). The CDR3 loop reads CASRPQDSSYNSPLHF. CDR3 nucleotides: TGTGCCAGCAGACCTCAGGACAGCTCCTATAATTCACCCCTCCACTTT. The whole variable domain, filled in from reference TRBV28 and TRBJ1-6, reads DVKVTQSSRYLVKRTGEKVFLECVQDMDHENMFWYRQDPGLGLRLIYFSYDVKMKEKGDIPEGYSVSREKKERFSLILESASTNQTSMYLCASRPQDSSYNSPLHFGNGTRLTVT.